One sample yielded the 20 T cell receptor beta chains listed below, sequenced in a study of a mutant IDH1 vaccine in newly diagnosed glioma. For these TCRs, the target antigens are not known. Data came from immunoSEQ multiplex PCR; TCRdb stores just in-frame clones and leaves some out. The table records more than 30,000 clones, about 93% of them present only once. Time point reported: week 47, end of study. Each dose delivered 300 ug of mutant IDH1 20-mer peptide subcutaneously with imiquimod. The sequenced sample was PBMCs, obtained from a glioma patient whose treatment included an IDH1 peptide vaccine. The receptors derive from a middle-aged woman with glioma.

This chain links TRBV5-1 with TRBJ1-1; 8 bases line up with TRBD1. CDR1 is SGHRS and CDR2 is YFSETQ in the germline V gene. The CDR3 runs 16 residues. With V trimmed by 4 bases and J by 4 bases, 12 bases remained unmatched. The CDR3 coding sequence is TGCGCCAGCAGCGTAAGATGGACAGGGTGGAGCACTGAAGCTTTCTTT. Translation: CASSVRWTGWSTEAFF.

The chain uses TRBV4-1 and TRBJ1-1; possibly TRBD1 for D (5 bases). Germline CDR1 reads MGHRA; CDR2 reads YSYEKL. The CDR3 totals 14 residues. V lost 4 bases and J lost 1, with 10 bases in between. The CDR3 loop is CASSPDKPNTEAFF. The DNA for the CDR3 is TGCGCCAGCAGCCCGGACAAGCCGAACACTGAAGCTTTCTTT.

This sequence joins TRBV30 and TRBJ1-1, with a possible D match to TRBD1 (5 bases). The germline V gene encodes CDR1 GTSNPN and CDR2 SVGIG (reference sequence). V was clipped by 3 bases and J by 11 bases, with 19 bases between them. The CDR3 sequence is 13 residues long. This CDR3 is CAWRRIRTGGAFF. The CDR3 DNA is TGTGCCTGGAGAAGGATCAGGACGGGGGGGGCTTTCTTT.

This clone was counted once. The rearrangement uses TRBV7-9 and TRBJ1-2, with D unresolved. CDR1 is SEHNR and CDR2 is FQNEAQ in the germline V gene (reference sequence). The V end was cut by 5 bases, the J end by 4 bases, with 8 bases between. This CDR3 region has 12 residues. In DNA form, the CDR3 reads TGTGCCAGCAGCCCCGAGCTCTATGGCTACACCTTC. Translating gives CASSPELYGYTF.

The V gene is TRBV10-2, the J gene TRBJ1-5, with D tentatively TRBD1 (5 bases). The CDR3 is made up of 12 amino acids. Trimming removed 3 bases from V and 6 bases from J, with 6 bases in between. Germline values: CDR1 WSHSY, CDR2 SAAADI. The CDR3 bases are TGCGCCAGCAGTGATGGGGGTCAGCCCCAGCATTTT. Translation: CASSDGGQPQHF.

CDR3 nucleotide sequence: TGTGCCAGCAGTTCAGGGGGGTCCACTGAAGCTTTCTTT. It encodes CASSSGGSTEAFF. The chain links TRBV28 to TRBJ1-1, with TRBD1 identical over 7 bases. The V and J ends lost 4 bases and 4 bases, in that order; junction bases with no gene match: 3. Per germline, CDR1 MDHEN and CDR2 SYDVKM. This CDR3 contains 13 residues.

This clone was counted a single time. The chain employs TRBV11-2 and TRBJ2-3; TRBD2 is a possible D gene (5 bases). This CDR3 has 15 residues. The V end lost 10 bases, the J end lost 2 bases, and 19 bases lay between the germline ends. Germline-derived CDR1 and CDR2 are SGHAT and FQNNGV. The CDR3 region has the DNA TGTGCCACCTTGTCGCGCGGGCTACCCACAGATACGCAGTATTTT. The encoded protein is CATLSRGLPTDTQYF.

The chain carries TRBV7-8 and TRBJ2-3; 9 bases match TRBD2. This CDR3 is 17 amino acids long. The ends lost 5 bases at V and 4 bases at J; junction bases unmatched: 13. Germline V gene data show CDR1 as SGHVS and CDR2 as FQNEAQ. This chain's CDR3 is CASSQTLAGDRADTQYF. The CDR3 DNA is TGTGCCAGCAGCCAAACCTTAGCGGGAGATAGGGCAGATACGCAGTATTTT.

The chain uses TRBV19 and TRBJ1-1; tentatively, D is TRBD1 (5 bases). The CDR3 runs 15 residues. The V gene's germline CDR1 is LNHDA and CDR2 SQIVND (reference sequence). Trimming took 6 bases from V and 1 from J, leaving 15 bases between them. The CDR3 is CASRGTHSGNTEAFF. In DNA, the CDR3 is TGTGCCAGTAGGGGGACTCACTCGGGGAACACTGAAGCTTTCTTT. Drawing the rest from reference TRBV19 and TRBJ1-1, the complete variable domain is DGGITQSPKYLFRKEGQNVTLSCEQNLNHDAMYWYRQDPGQGLRLIYYSQIVNDFQKGDIAEGYSVSREKKESFPLTVTSAQKNPTAFYLCASRGTHSGNTEAFFGQGTRLTVV.

This sequence joins TRBV6-6 and TRBJ1-1, with D perhaps TRBD1 (6 bases). Germline CDR1 MNHNY, CDR2 SVGAGI (reference sequence). V lost 4 bases to trimming and J lost 4 bases, with 19 bases between them. This CDR3 comprises 16 residues. CDR3 nucleotides: TGTGCCAGCAGTTCCCACCTAGGGGGGGAGATCACTGAAGCTTTCTTT. This codes for CASSSHLGGEITEAFF.

This rearrangement joins TRBV2 to TRBJ1-4; no clear D gene. The CDR3 has 13 residues. Germline CDR1 and CDR2: SNHLY and FYNNEI. V shed 6 bases and J shed 5 bases, with 10 bases lying between them. CDR3 DNA: TGTGCCAGCAGATTACAGCCAAATGAAAAACTGTTTTTT. Translating gives CASRLQPNEKLFF.

The chain couples TRBV30 to TRBJ2-5; 9 bases align to TRBD2. CDR3 length equals 15 residues. Germline-derived CDR1 and CDR2 are GTSNPN and SVGIG (reference sequence). With 3 bases clipped from V and 5 bases from J, the junction kept 10 bases outside the gene matches. The CDR3 protein is CAWSTGLALSETQYF. The CDR3 DNA is TGTGCCTGGAGCACAGGACTAGCGTTGTCGGAGACCCAGTACTTC.

This clone occurred once. V usage is TRBV6-5 and J usage is TRBJ2-3, with D possibly TRBD2 on 5 matching bases. CDR1 and CDR2 (germline): MNHEY, SVGAGI. The CDR3 loop spans 13 amino acids. V lost 2 bases to trimming and J lost 3 bases, with 6 bases between them. CDR3: CASSYPGTDTQYF. The DNA of the CDR3 is TGTGCCAGCAGTTACCCGGGAACAGATACGCAGTATTTT.

The chain has TRBV10-3 and TRBJ1-2; no clear D gene. Germline V lookup: CDR1 ENHRY, CDR2 SYGVKD. This CDR3 comprises 12 residues. Trimming pared 7 bases from V and 0 bases from J, leaving 6 bases between. For the CDR3, the DNA is TGTGCCATCACCATAGCTAACTATGGCTACACCTTC. Amino acid sequence: CAITIANYGYTF.

This clone showed up just once. The chain links TRBV7-2 to TRBJ2-7; D remains ambiguous. The CDR3 length is 13 residues. V was shortened by 2 bases and J by 4 bases, with 9 bases between the two germline ends. Germline loops: CDR1 SGHTA, CDR2 FQGNSA. This CDR3 is CASSLMPEYEQYF. The CDR3 region has the DNA TGTGCCAGCAGCTTAATGCCGGAATACGAGCAGTACTTC. Using reference TRBV7-2 and TRBJ2-7 for the parts outside the CDR3, the full variable domain is GAGVSQSPSNKVTEKGKDVELRCDPISGHTALYWYRQSLGQGLEFLIYFQGNSAPDKSGLPSDRFSAERTGGSVSTLTIQRTQQEDSAVYLCASSLMPEYEQYFGPGTRLTVT.

The chain employs TRBV19 and TRBJ1-5; D gene ambiguous. V was clipped by 2 bases and J by 0 bases, with 8 bases between them. This CDR3 is 15 amino acids long. CDR1 is LNHDA, CDR2 SQIVND, per germline (reference sequence). The CDR3 loop reads CASSIMGFSNQPQHF. The CDR3 DNA reads TGTGCCAGTAGTATAATGGGATTTAGCAATCAGCCCCAGCATTTT.

This clone occurred once. The chain carries TRBV5-4 and TRBJ1-4, with a possible D match to TRBD1 (5 bases). V lost 1 base and J lost 7, with 11 bases in between. The germline CDR1 and CDR2 sequences are SGHNT and YYREEE (reference sequence). There are 14 residues in the CDR3. CDR3 sequence: CASSLQGTREKLFF. The CDR3 DNA reads TGTGCCAGCAGCTTGCAGGGTACGCGTGAAAAACTGTTTTTT.

The chain joins TRBV7-2 to TRBJ1-5; D might be TRBD1 (5 bases). CDR1 SGHTA and CDR2 FQGNSA come from the germline V gene. This CDR3 is 13 amino acids long. V lost 4 bases, J lost 7 bases, and 11 bases lay in between. The CDR3 coding sequence is TGTGCCAGCAGCTGGACTGGGGGGCAGCCCCAGCATTTT. Its protein is CASSWTGGQPQHF.

This clone came up a few times. This chain connects TRBV28 to TRBJ1-1, with unresolved D. V lost 4 bases to trimming and J lost 2 bases, with 8 bases between them. The germline gives CDR1 MDHEN, CDR2 SYDVKM. CDR3 length: 13 amino acids. CDR3 in amino acids: CASSSWPNTEAFF. As DNA, the CDR3 is TGTGCCAGCAGTTCCTGGCCCAACACTGAAGCTTTCTTT.

The V and J genes are TRBV4-3 and TRBJ2-4; 7 bases map to TRBD2. The CDR3 has 21 amino acids. The germline V gene has CDR1 LGHNA and CDR2 YSLEER. J lost 0 bases, V lost 0 bases, and 17 bases had no gene match. DNA for the CDR3: TGCGCCAGCAGCCAAGATAAGAGTTGGGTCGCGGGGGAGGTAGCCAAAAACATTCAGTACTTC. Amino acid sequence: CASSQDKSWVAGEVAKNIQYF.